Presented here are 20 T cell receptor beta chains from one specimen sequenced in a study of blood T cell repertoires in COVID-19 (TCRdb year 2020). Receptors were amplified or captured by the immunoSEQ multiplex PCR assay. TCRdb stores this immuneACCESS table with in-frame sequences only. Part of the clones is absent; in the studies checked, under half of the shortfall reflects unresolved V genes, and no reason is known for the rest. This sample has a few hundred thousand clones in its table, and 80% to 90% of those were observed once. The ten biggest clones cover 1% of the sample. Sequencing was done on a sample of PBMCs or T cells enriched from blood (not recorded which). These receptors all come from a man aged 18 to 30 who had recovered from COVID-19.

This chain connects TRBV28 to TRBJ1-2, with 7 bases matching TRBD1. With 5 bases clipped from V and 4 bases from J, the junction kept 13 bases outside the gene matches. The CDR3 spans 16 residues. Germline V gene lookup returns CDR1 MDHEN and CDR2 SYDVKM. In nucleotides, the CDR3 is TGTGCCAGCAGTCTCGACAGGGTCCCCTTTACCTATGGCTACACCTTC. Translating gives CASSLDRVPFTYGYTF.

J is TRBJ1-1 and V is TRBV20-1, with D hard to call. The V gene lost 7 bases and the J gene lost 3 bases, with 9 bases spanning the gap. There are 11 residues in the CDR3. From germline, CDR1 is DFQATT and CDR2 SNEGSKA (reference sequence). The DNA for the CDR3 is TGCAGTGTAAATTCGGACACTGAAGCTTTCTTT. It yields the protein CSVNSDTEAFF.

This clone appeared a single time. This rearrangement joins TRBV9 to TRBJ2-1; TRBD2 matches 9 bases. Unmatched junction bases numbered 13, after V lost 0 bases and J lost 9 bases. Germline CDR1 reads SGDLS; CDR2 reads YYNGEE. CDR3 size: 17 residues. CDR3 region: CASSVALIDSGSVEQFF. The CDR3 nucleotides read TGTGCCAGCAGCGTAGCTCTCATCGATAGCGGGAGTGTTGAGCAGTTCTTC.

This clone was counted a single time. CDR3 amino acids: CASSITLTGNSLGYTF. Written as DNA, the CDR3 is TGTGCCAGCAGCATTACTCTGACAGGGAACTCTCTTGGCTACACCTTC. The chain joins TRBV7-9 to TRBJ1-2; 7 bases map to TRBD1. The CDR3 is 16 residues long. V gave up 5 bases and J gave up 7 bases; unmatched junction bases: 16. Germline V gene sequence: CDR1 SEHNR, CDR2 FQNEAQ (reference sequence).

This clone was recorded once. The CDR3 spells CASHRTSTRGGYTF. CDR3 DNA sequence: TGTGCCAGCCATAGGACATCTACACGAGGTGGCTACACCTTC. The rearrangement links TRBV2 to TRBJ1-2; possible D gene TRBD1, 5 bases. The CDR3 loop spans 14 amino acids. Germline lookup yields CDR1 SNHLY and CDR2 FYNNEI. The V and J ends lost 8 bases and 7 bases respectively, with 20 bases between them.

This clone was seen a handful of times. The rearrangement uses TRBV7-9 and TRBJ1-2, with D perhaps matching TRBD1 (5 bases). The CDR3 runs to 14 residues. CDR1 and CDR2 from the germline V gene are SEHNR and FQNEAQ (reference sequence). Trimming removed 1 base at V and 8 bases at J, with 14 bases between. The CDR3 spells CASSLDGYSGGYTF. The CDR3 DNA sequence: TGTGCCAGCAGCTTAGACGGCTATTCAGGGGGCTACACCTTC. The entire variable domain, with the rest obtained from reference TRBV7-9 and TRBJ1-2, is as follows: DTGVSQNPRHKITKRGQNVTFRCDPISEHNRLYWYRQTLGQGPEFLTYFQNEAQLEKSRLLSDRFSAERPKGSFSTLEIQRTEQGDSAMYLCASSLDGYSGGYTFGSGTRLTVV.

DNA of the CDR3: TGCAGTGCTAGTAACACGTATAATGAAAAACTGTTTTTT. This gives the protein CSASNTYNEKLFF. The gene calls are TRBV20-1 and TRBJ1-4, with D unclear. Germline V gene data show CDR1 as DFQATT and CDR2 as SNEGSKA (reference sequence). This CDR3 has 13 amino acids. V was clipped by 3 bases and J by 4 bases, with 9 bases between them.

The chain employs TRBV9 and TRBJ2-1; D is undetermined. Deletions cut 3 bases from V and 0 bases from J, with 10 bases between. The CDR3 runs 15 residues. From germline, CDR1 is SGDLS and CDR2 YYNGEE. In DNA, the CDR3 is TGTGCCAGCAGCGGTCCCTTGAGCTCCTACAATGAGCAGTTCTTC. Its translation is CASSGPLSSYNEQFF.

The chain couples TRBV28 to TRBJ1-2, with 10 bases aligning to TRBD1. The CDR3 covers 14 residues. Germline CDR1 and CDR2: MDHEN and SYDVKM. V lost 6 bases to trimming and J lost 3 bases; unmatched junction nucleotides: 4. The CDR3 is CASRAGTGDYGYTF. CDR3 in DNA: TGTGCCAGCAGGGCCGGGACAGGGGACTATGGCTACACCTTC.

The chain couples TRBV6-5 to TRBJ1-3; tentatively, D is TRBD1 (6 bases). V gave up 0 bases and J gave up 7 bases, with 13 bases separating them. Germline CDR1 reads MNHEY; CDR2 reads SVGAGI. The CDR3 extends over 15 amino acids. The CDR3 reads CASSYSAQGRNTIYF. The CDR3 region has the DNA TGTGCCAGCAGTTACTCGGCCCAGGGGCGGAACACCATATATTTT.

The chain uses TRBV27 and TRBJ1-5, with D perhaps matching TRBD1 (5 bases). CDR1 MNHEY and CDR2 SMNVEV come from the germline V gene (reference sequence). The V gene lost 5 bases and the J gene lost 4 bases, with 12 bases spanning the gap. The CDR3 is made up of 14 amino acids. CDR3 amino acids: CASSPGLTNQPQHF. The CDR3 DNA reads as TGTGCCAGCAGTCCGGGACTGACTAATCAGCCCCAGCATTTT.

The gene calls are TRBV7-9 and TRBJ2-3; D remains ambiguous. The CDR3 has 14 residues. Germline lookup yields CDR1 SEHNR and CDR2 FQNEAQ (reference sequence). Trimming cost V 5 bases and J 2 bases, with 11 bases left between them. CDR3 protein: CASSTRSYTDTQYF. CDR3 nucleotide sequence: TGTGCCAGCAGCACCAGGTCTTACACAGATACGCAGTATTTT.

This sequence joins TRBV10-3 and TRBJ2-5; 9 bases match TRBD2. The CDR3 is 15 residues long. CDR1 is ENHRY and CDR2 is SYGVKD in the germline V gene. J gave up 4 bases and V 4 bases, and 7 bases lay outside the gene matches. The CDR3 DNA follows: TGTGCCATCAGTGGGGGTAGCGGGAGTGGAGAGACCCAGTACTTC. This translates into CAISGGSGSGETQYF.

This chain connects TRBV7-2 to TRBJ2-3, with 7 bases matching TRBD1. V trimming: 5 bases; J trimming: 2 bases; junction bases outside the gene matches: 7. Germline lookup yields CDR1 SGHTA and CDR2 FQGNSA. CDR3 length equals 15 residues. Here the CDR3 DNA reads TGTGCCAGCAGCCCAGACAGGGACAACACAGATACGCAGTATTTT. The encoded protein is CASSPDRDNTDTQYF.

The chain is built from TRBV19 and TRBJ1-5; maybe TRBD1 (6 bases). Trimming took 6 bases from V and 2 from J, leaving 11 bases between them. The CDR3 loop spans 14 amino acids. Germline V gene data show CDR1 as LNHDA and CDR2 as SQIVND (reference sequence). For the CDR3, the DNA is TGTGCCAGTAGGCAGGGGACACGCAATCAGCCCCAGCATTTT. Protein: CASRQGTRNQPQHF.

The chain combines TRBV18 with TRBJ1-6; D is unclear. Looked up from germline, CDR1 is KGHSH and CDR2 is LQKENI. The CDR3 runs 15 residues. Trimming removed 8 bases at V and 7 bases at J, with 18 bases between. CDR3 residues: CASAGFRNLNSPLHF. Here the CDR3 DNA reads TGTGCCAGCGCAGGTTTTCGGAATTTAAATTCACCCCTCCACTTT.

This chain joins TRBV7-9 and TRBJ2-1; D is perhaps TRBD2 (5 bases). CDR1 is SEHNR, CDR2 FQNEAQ, per germline (reference sequence). The V end lost 6 bases, the J end lost 5 bases, and 11 bases lay between the germline ends. The CDR3 extends over 13 amino acids. The CDR3 sequence is CASRVTTHNEQFF. The DNA for the CDR3 is TGTGCCAGCAGGGTGACTACCCACAATGAGCAGTTCTTC.

This chain uses TRBV3-1 (or the pseudogene TRBV3-2) with TRBJ2-1, with D perhaps matching TRBD2 (6 bases). Germline assignment: CDR1 LGHDT and CDR2 YNNKEL (reference sequence). This CDR3 comprises 15 residues. The V gene lost 1 base and the J gene lost 8 bases, with 15 bases spanning the gap. The CDR3 is CASSQAGAPFDEQFF. The CDR3 nucleotides are TGTGCCAGCAGCCAAGCGGGAGCTCCGTTCGATGAGCAGTTCTTC.

The rearrangement uses TRBV18 and TRBJ2-6, with D perhaps matching TRBD2 (5 bases). The germline CDR1 and CDR2 sequences are KGHSH and LQKENI. V was clipped by 1 base and J by 4 bases, with 11 bases between them. There are 16 residues in the CDR3. The CDR3 sequence: CASSPRAGDGANVLTF. The CDR3 DNA sequence: TGTGCCAGCTCACCACGTGCGGGCGACGGGGCCAACGTCCTGACTTTC.

The V call is TRBV7-2, the J call TRBJ1-5; D not certain. Germline V CDR1 and CDR2: SGHTA, FQGNSA. This CDR3 comprises 12 residues. The ends were cut back, 2 bases at V and 6 bases at J, with 5 bases in the middle. The CDR3 here is CASSLMRQPQHF. CDR3 bases: TGTGCCAGCAGCTTAATGCGTCAGCCCCAGCATTTT.